These 6 T cell receptor beta chains were sequenced from one sample in a study of shared clonotypes between healthy human individuals. Profiled with immunoSEQ multiplex PCR; TCRdb holds only in-frame clones, not every one. The data show some 1.5 million clones, with roughly 96% seen just once and approximately 1.1% held by the top ten. The sequenced material came from naive CD4+ T cells sorted from blood. Subset of the sample: CD45RA+ positively selected. The receptor source for this set is a man between 25 and 39 years old in good health.

The rearrangement uses TRBV2 and TRBJ2-1, with 13 bases fitting TRBD2. This CDR3 has 18 amino acids. Unmatched junction bases numbered 2, after V lost 0 bases and J lost 0 bases. The germline V gene has CDR1 SNHLY and CDR2 FYNNEI. CDR3 region: CASSEAWTSGGSYNEQFF. The CDR3 DNA reads as TGTGCCAGCAGTGAAGCCTGGACTAGCGGGGGCTCCTACAATGAGCAGTTCTTC.

The J gene is TRBJ1-5, the V gene TRBV28; 8 positions agree with TRBD1. Per germline, CDR1 MDHEN and CDR2 SYDVKM. J was trimmed by 4 bases and V by 6 bases; bases with no gene match: 8. The CDR3 is 15 amino acids. The CDR3 region has the DNA TGTGCCAGCAGACCACCGGGACAGGTTAATCAGCCCCAGCATTTT. It encodes CASRPPGQVNQPQHF.

Comments on this clone: At the DNA level, this CDR3 is encoded by other sequences in the same sample as well. This chain uses TRBV18 with TRBJ2-7, with a possible D match to TRBD2 (6 bases). From germline, CDR1 is KGHSH and CDR2 LQKENI. The V gene lost 3 bases and the J gene lost 2 bases, with 8 bases spanning the gap. The CDR3 length is 13 residues. CDR3 amino acids: CASSPGTPYEQYF. In DNA, the CDR3 is TGTGCCAGCTCACCCGGGACTCCCTACGAGCAGTACTTC.

The chain carries TRBV7-8 and TRBJ2-2, with D possibly being TRBD1 or TRBD2 (6 bases each). Trimming pared 5 bases from V and 6 bases from J, leaving 10 bases between. The V gene's germline CDR1 is SGHVS and CDR2 FQNEAQ. The CDR3 totals 13 residues. CDR3 coding DNA: TGTGCCAGCAGCCCGAGGGGGGCCGGGGAGCTGTTTTTT. The encoded protein is CASSPRGAGELFF.

CDR3 in amino acids: CASSLAEAGGREEQYF. CDR3 sequence (DNA): TGCGCCAGCAGCTTGGCCGAAGCGGGAGGAAGGGAGGAGCAGTACTTC. J is TRBJ2-7 and V is TRBV5-1; 9 nucleotides match TRBD2. The junction had 11 bases not matched to a gene; V was cut back by 0 bases and J by 7 bases. Germline-derived CDR1 and CDR2 are SGHRS and YFSETQ. The CDR3 totals 16 residues.

A note on this clone: The germline gene is not matched at one end of the junction; a read error may be the cause. This chain connects TRBV23-1 to TRBJ2-7; TRBD1 might be the D (5 bases). TRBV23-1 is an open reading frame, and its role is uncertain. CDR3 length equals 11 residues. The CDR3, as DNA: TGCGCCAGCAGTCACCAGGGCGAGGAGTACTTC. This gives the protein CASSHQGEEYF.